The clone carrying this T cell receptor beta chain appeared a single time. Its target is unknown. Germline CDR1 reads SGHVS; CDR2 reads FQNEAQ. Trimming shortened V by 5 bases and J by 7 bases, and 14 bases separated the two germline ends. CDR3 length: 13 amino acids. TCRdb keeps only in-frame clones here, not all; method: immunoSEQ multiplex PCR. The top ten hold about 6.7% of the sample, which has approximately 340,000 clones, 67% seen once. This specimen comes from a study of cytotoxic CD8 clonotypes in ibrutinib-treated CLL. Study in general: Response samples were obtained once patients had received a median around twelve months of treatment, range 6 to 36. Study results and limitations: Increased clonality at ibrutinib response gave way to a return toward baseline at progression.

This chain uses TRBV7-8 with TRBJ1-2; possible D gene TRBD1, 6 bases. The sequence came from a human donor with chronic lymphocytic leukemia. Sequenced material: PBMCs, taken after 36 months of ibrutinib treatment. This chain's CDR3 is CASSPAFRGGYTF. CDR3 DNA: TGTGCCAGCAGCCCGGCCTTCAGGGGTGGCTACACCTTC.